This entry lists 20 T cell receptor beta chains sequenced from one sample in a study of T cell responses to AZD1222 COVID-19 vaccine. Produced via immunoSEQ multiplex PCR; TCRdb's table is partial and in-frame only. The sample has about 110,000 clones; more than 70% are singletons. Sequenced material: peripheral blood, taken on day 0 of MenACWY control vaccination. These receptors came from an adult in good health.

This chain uses TRBV5-4 with TRBJ2-3; 7 nucleotides agree with TRBD1. Germline loops: CDR1 SGHNT, CDR2 YYREEE (reference sequence). V dropped 2 bases and J dropped 2; count of bases not matched to a gene: 5. The CDR3 covers 15 residues. CDR3 DNA sequence: TGTGCCAGCAGCTTACAGGGGACCTCCACAGATACGCAGTATTTT. This encodes CASSLQGTSTDTQYF. Full variable domain (remainder filled in from reference TRBV5-4 and TRBJ2-3): ETGVTQSPTHLIKTRGQQVTLRCSSQSGHNTVSWYQQALGQGPQFIFQYYREEENGRGNFPPRFSGLQFPNYSSELNVNALELDDSALYLCASSLQGTSTDTQYFGPGTRLTVL.

The chain recombines TRBV10-3 with TRBJ1-2; D is perhaps TRBD1 (5 bases). This CDR3 contains 14 residues. CDR1 is ENHRY and CDR2 is SYGVKD in the germline V gene. Trimming left V 7 bases short and J 6 bases short, with 18 bases between. CDR3 loop: CAITPAGGNDGYTF. The CDR3 region has the DNA TGTGCCATCACCCCAGCGGGGGGGAACGATGGCTACACCTTC.

The gene calls are TRBV23-1 and TRBJ1-4; D is unclear. TRBV23-1 is recorded as an ORF, its role being uncertain. This CDR3 is built from 19 residues. The germline V and J ends were trimmed by 1 base and 0 bases, with 18 bases remaining between them. The CDR3: CASSQLFRRLPATNEKLFF. In DNA, the CDR3 is TGCGCCAGCAGTCAATTATTCCGAAGACTCCCGGCAACTAATGAAAAACTGTTTTTT.

V and J are TRBV18 and TRBJ2-2, with TRBD2 matching 9 bases. V dropped 4 bases and J dropped 8; count of bases not matched to a gene: 11. The CDR3 contains 16 residues. The germline V gene has CDR1 KGHSH and CDR2 LQKENI. The CDR3 is CASSLRSGGEPGELFF. DNA of the CDR3: TGTGCCAGCTCACTCCGTAGCGGGGGAGAACCAGGGGAGCTGTTTTTT.

The sample holds one count of this clone. This rearrangement joins TRBV29-1 to TRBJ1-1, with D possibly TRBD1 on 6 matching bases. Trimming shortened V by 1 base and J by 5 bases, and 11 bases separated the two germline ends. This CDR3 region has 13 residues. Germline lookup yields CDR1 SQVTM and CDR2 ANQGSEA. Here the CDR3 reads CSVEAGARTEAFF. The CDR3 DNA follows: TGCAGCGTTGAAGCGGGGGCGAGAACTGAAGCTTTCTTT.

V and J are TRBV27 and TRBJ2-5, with 11 nucleotides matching TRBD2. The CDR3 length is 20 residues. From germline, CDR1 is MNHEY and CDR2 SMNVEV (reference sequence). Trimming at V came to 5 bases and at J to 2 bases, leaving 19 bases not matched to a gene. This CDR3 reads CASSPLGLAAELYWQETQYF. CDR3 bases: TGTGCCAGCAGTCCCCTGGGACTAGCGGCCGAACTCTACTGGCAAGAGACCCAGTACTTC.

This rearrangement joins TRBV19 to TRBJ2-5; D not resolved. The germline gives CDR1 LNHDA, CDR2 SQIVND (reference sequence). The CDR3 loop spans 13 amino acids. Between the trimmed V and J ends, which lost 3 bases and 1 base, there was a span of 6 bases. In DNA form, the CDR3 reads TGTGCCAGTAGTATTGGGCCCCAAGAGACCCAGTACTTC. Amino acids: CASSIGPQETQYF.

This chain connects TRBV6-5 to TRBJ1-2; D perhaps matches TRBD1 (5 bases). CDR1 is MNHEY, CDR2 SVGAGI, per germline. With 5 bases removed from V and 4 bases from J, the gap between germline ends came to 14 bases. The CDR3 covers 14 residues. The CDR3 sequence is CASSPLTAGYGYTF. CDR3 DNA sequence: TGTGCCAGCAGTCCTCTGACAGCGGGCTATGGCTACACCTTC.

This rearrangement joins TRBV2 to TRBJ1-2, with TRBD1 matching over 10 bases. In germline, CDR1 is SNHLY, CDR2 FYNNEI. The CDR3 totals 13 residues. V dropped 7 bases and J dropped 4; count of bases not matched to a gene: 3. CDR3 sequence (DNA): TGTGCCAGCAAGGGACAGGGGTTCTATGGCTACACCTTC. Residues: CASKGQGFYGYTF.

The CDR3 reads CASSQDEGSSYNSPLHF. The CDR3 region has the DNA TGCGCCAGCAGCCAAGATGAGGGGAGCTCCTATAATTCACCCCTCCACTTT. The chain joins TRBV4-1 to TRBJ1-6; maybe TRBD1 (5 bases). The CDR3 has 17 residues. The ends were cut back, 0 bases at V and 0 bases at J, with 9 bases in the middle. Germline CDR1 reads MGHRA; CDR2 reads YSYEKL.

The chain carries TRBV9 and TRBJ2-1, with 7 bases aligning to TRBD1. There are 13 residues in the CDR3. Germline V CDR1 and CDR2: SGDLS, YYNGEE. The V and J ends lost 4 bases and 6 bases, in that order; junction bases with no gene match: 4. Written as DNA, the CDR3 is TGTGCCAGCAGCACGGGACAGTCCAATGAGCAGTTCTTC. This encodes CASSTGQSNEQFF.

This chain links TRBV7-9 with TRBJ1-6; 7 bases are a match to TRBD1. This CDR3 has 14 amino acids. Trimming removed 5 bases from V and 7 bases from J; junction bases left unmatched: 5. Germline lookup yields CDR1 SEHNR and CDR2 FQNEAQ (reference sequence). The CDR3 DNA sequence: TGTGCCAGCAGCGGTACGACAGGGAATTCACCCCTCCACTTT. Translating it yields CASSGTTGNSPLHF.

The V call is TRBV2, the J call TRBJ1-1; unclear D gene. The CDR3 sequence is 11 residues long. The germline CDR1 and CDR2 sequences are SNHLY and FYNNEI. V lost 3 bases and J 5 bases, leaving 4 bases between the germline ends. The CDR3: CASSERTEAFF. CDR3 bases: TGTGCCAGCAGTGAGAGGACTGAAGCTTTCTTT. Filled out from reference TRBV2 and TRBJ1-1, the complete variable domain reads EPEVTQTPSHQVTQMGQEVILRCVPISNHLYFYWYRQILGQKVEFLVSFYNNEISEKSEIFDDQFSVERPDGSNFTLKIRSTKLEDSAMYFCASSERTEAFFGQGTRLTVV.

As to this clone: The same CDR3 arises from other DNA sequences in this sample as well. J is TRBJ1-1 and V is TRBV5-4; TRBD1 is a possible D gene (6 bases). Germline CDR1 reads SGHNT; CDR2 reads YYREEE (reference sequence). CDR3 length: 13 amino acids. The V gene lost 1 base and the J gene lost 7 bases, with 11 bases spanning the gap. The CDR3 loop reads CASSLQGTVEAFF. In DNA form, the CDR3 reads TGTGCCAGCAGCTTGCAGGGGACGGTTGAAGCTTTCTTT.

This chain connects TRBV2 to TRBJ1-2; TRBD1 is a possible D gene (5 bases). This CDR3 comprises 13 residues. Trimming left V 4 bases short and J 5 bases short, with 11 bases between. Germline V gene data show CDR1 as SNHLY and CDR2 as FYNNEI. The chain's CDR3 is CASSAGARYGYTF. The CDR3, as DNA: TGTGCCAGCAGTGCCGGGGCTCGATATGGCTACACCTTC.

The V gene is TRBV25-1, the J gene TRBJ1-2; 7 positions agree with TRBD1. The CDR3 is 15 amino acids. The germline CDR1 and CDR2 sequences are MGHDK and SYGVNS. With V trimmed by 1 base and J by 5 bases, 7 bases remained unmatched. CDR3 bases: TGTGCCAGCAGTGAATTGAGACAGGGTTCATATGGCTACACCTTC. Its protein is CASSELRQGSYGYTF.

The V call is TRBV24-1, the J call TRBJ2-1, with D unclear. CDR1 is KGHDR, CDR2 SFDVKD, per germline. This CDR3 is 13 amino acids long. V was pared by 2 bases and J by 6 bases, with 7 bases between. The CDR3 sequence: CATSDYWGNEQFF. In DNA form, the CDR3 reads TGTGCCACCAGTGATTACTGGGGCAATGAGCAGTTCTTC.

The rearrangement uses TRBV5-1 and TRBJ1-2, with 7 bases matching TRBD1. Losses at the gene ends were 4 bases for V and 4 bases for J; bases not matched to a gene: 7. CDR3 length: 14 amino acids. Per germline, CDR1 SGHRS and CDR2 YFSETQ. The CDR3 region has the DNA TGCGCCAGCAGCACCGGGACAGCCGGCTATGGCTACACCTTC. Protein: CASSTGTAGYGYTF.

The J gene is TRBJ1-6, the V gene TRBV7-3; no reliable D call. The ends were cut back, 5 bases at V and 6 bases at J, with 11 bases in the middle. The germline V gene encodes CDR1 SGHTA and CDR2 FQGTGA. The CDR3 is made up of 14 amino acids. This CDR3 is CASSQTAGNSPLHF. Here the CDR3 DNA reads TGTGCCAGCAGCCAGACCGCTGGTAATTCACCCCTCCACTTT.

This chain uses TRBV9 with TRBJ2-3; D uncertain. V was shortened by 0 bases and J by 4 bases, with 9 bases between the two germline ends. CDR3 length equals 14 residues. Germline V gene sequence: CDR1 SGDLS, CDR2 YYNGEE. CDR3 in DNA: TGTGCCAGCAGCGTAGTTTCAGCAGCAGATACGCAGTATTTT. This translates into CASSVVSAADTQYF.